These T cell receptor beta chains were read from a single sample in a study of immune evolution from preneoplasia to lung adenocarcinoma. Clones were read by immunoSEQ multiplex PCR, and TCRdb kept only the in-frame ones, dropping some. The table records 6,500 to 7,500 clones, 77% of them present only once. Sequences were obtained from FFPE lung adenocarcinoma in situ tissue. These receptors were collected from a person aged 60 to 80 with lung adenocarcinoma. Both conserved end residues are part of each CDR3. Each record gives: D gene, J gene, V gene, CDR3 length, clone size, CDR3 protein, CDR3 DNA. The D gene is left open where the match is weak. Part of the rows lack a size; the others show once, few, many or a class for expanded clones.

>.|TRBJ2-4|TRBV5-4|17|.
CASSLAARGGAKNIQYF
TGTGCCAGCAGCTTGGCCGCCAGGGGGGGGGCCAAAAACATTCAGTACTTC
>TRBD1|TRBJ1-2|TRBV5-4|15|.
CASSPGQATDYGYTF
TGTGCCAGCAGCCCGGGACAGGCGACGGACTATGGCTACACCTTC
>.|TRBJ2-7|TRBV27|13|few
CASSLSRSYEQYF
TGTGCCAGCAGTTTGTCCCGGTCCTACGAGCAGTACTTC
>TRBD1|TRBJ2-7|TRBV29-1|14|.
CSVAHRDSPHGQYF
TGCAGCGTTGCCCACCGGGACAGCCCCCATGGGCAGTACTTC
>.|TRBJ2-3|TRBV6-5|15|.
CASSYADRRRDTQYF
TGTGCCAGCAGTTACGCTGACAGGCGGCGAGATACGCAGTATTTT
>.|TRBJ2-7|TRBV5-6|14|.
CASSLNPKSYEQYF
TGTGCCAGCAGCTTGAATCCAAAAAGCTACGAGCAGTACTTC
>.|TRBJ2-5|TRBV15|14|.
CATSRDGAAETQYF
TGTGCCACCAGCAGAGATGGGGCAGCTGAGACCCAGTACTTC
>TRBD1|TRBJ1-3|TRBV9|20|.
CASSVDTGQGASGSENTIYF
TGTGCCAGCAGCGTAGATACAGGACAGGGGGCCTCAGGATCTGAAAACACCATATATTTT
>TRBD2|TRBJ2-3|TRBV30|14|.
CAWMPGLATDTQYF
TGTGCCTGGATGCCGGGACTAGCGACAGATACGCAGTATTTT
>.|TRBJ1-1|TRBV19|14|once
CASRNTAMNTEAFF
TGTGCCAGTAGGAATACAGCTATGAACACTGAAGCTTTCTTT
>.|TRBJ1-4|TRBV7-3|15|.
CASSLTGTGTGKLFF
TGTGCCAGCAGCTTAACAGGAACAGGGACGGGAAAACTGTTTTTT
>.|TRBJ2-1|TRBV6-1|14|.
CASGAWAQGAEQFF
TGTGCCAGCGGAGCCTGGGCACAGGGAGCTGAGCAGTTCTTC
>TRBD2|TRBJ2-3|TRBV5-6|13|.
CASLAGTLDTQYF
TGTGCCAGTCTAGCGGGGACCCTAGATACGCAGTATTTT
>.|TRBJ2-2|TRBV19|15|few
CASSIRGFNTGELFF
TGTGCCAGTAGTATAAGGGGCTTTAACACCGGGGAGCTGTTTTTT
>TRBD1|TRBJ2-7|TRBV7-6|16|few
CASSSPVGQGVREQYF
TGTGCCAGCAGTAGCCCTGTGGGACAGGGGGTCCGGGAGCAGTACTTC
>.|TRBJ1-4|TRBV7-9|14|.
CASSLVGTNEKLFF
TGTGCCAGCAGCTTAGTCGGAACTAATGAAAAACTGTTTTTT
>TRBD2|TRBJ2-3|TRBV2|17|.
CASSKYSGTSGEDTQYF
TGTGCCAGCAGCAAATACTCCGGGACTAGCGGGGAAGATACGCAGTATTTT
>.|TRBJ2-5|TRBV9|14|.
CASSVGTGDETQYF
TGTGCCAGCAGCGTAGGAACGGGGGACGAGACCCAGTACTTC
>.|TRBJ2-2|TRBV10-2|13|.
CATREGNTGELFF
TGCGCCACCCGTGAGGGTAACACCGGGGAGCTGTTTTTT
>.|TRBJ1-1|TRBV10-2|13|.
CASRVTADTEAFF
TGCGCCAGCAGGGTGACAGCGGACACTGAAGCTTTCTTT
>TRBD2|TRBJ2-3|TRBV4-3|15|.
CASSPSAGSTDTQYF
TGCGCCAGCAGCCCCTCAGCGGGGAGCACAGATACGCAGTATTTT
>TRBD2|TRBJ2-3|TRBV19|16|.
CASSDPAGGGSDTQYF
TGTGCCAGTAGTGACCCGGCGGGGGGCGGTTCAGATACGCAGTATTTT
>.|TRBJ1-6|TRBV4-3|15|.
CASSQGGWGNSPLHF
TGCGCCAGCAGCCAAGGGGGCTGGGGTAATTCACCCCTCCACTTT
>.|TRBJ1-3|TRBV5-4|16|.
CASSAPGAVSGNTIYF
TGTGCCAGCAGCGCCCCCGGGGCGGTCTCTGGAAACACCATATATTTT
>.|TRBJ1-6|TRBV6-6|14|.
CASAQAEINSPLHF
TGTGCCAGCGCCCAGGCAGAAATCAATTCACCCCTCCACTTT
>TRBD2|TRBJ2-2|TRBV5-6|16|.
CASSPVSSGGAGELFF
TGTGCCAGCAGCCCCGTTTCTAGCGGGGGGGCGGGGGAGCTGTTTTTT
>.|TRBJ2-3|TRBV7-9|13|.
CASSPHSRDTQYF
TGTGCCAGCAGCCCCCACAGCCGAGATACGCAGTATTTT
>.|TRBJ2-5|TRBV7-8|10|.
CASAEETQYF
TGTGCCAGCGCAGAAGAGACCCAGTACTTC
>TRBD1|TRBJ1-1|TRBV6-6|14|once
CASTEGQPNTEAFF
TGTGCCAGCACTGAGGGACAGCCGAACACTGAAGCTTTCTTT
>.|TRBJ2-3|TRBV7-8|11|.
CASSKRDTQYF
TGTGCCAGCAGCAAGAGAGATACGCAGTATTTT
>.|TRBJ2-7|TRBV4-2|15|.
CASSQDHGRVDEQYF
TGTGCCAGCAGCCAAGATCACGGCAGGGTGGATGAGCAGTACTTC
>.|TRBJ1-2|TRBV5-1|15|.
CASSWGTFTSEGYTF
TGCGCCAGCAGCTGGGGGACATTCACCTCGGAGGGCTACACCTTC
>.|TRBJ2-5|TRBV2|10|.
CASDGETQYF
TGTGCCAGCGATGGAGAGACCCAGTACTTC